The 9 T cell receptor beta chains listed next were all sequenced from one sample in a study of T cell repertoires in cytomegalovirus infection. TCRdb called the reads again in MiXCR, with one record for every CDR3 protein. The table includes 55,000 to 85,000 distinct CDR3 sequences, 20% to 25% detected once. Which antigens these TCRs recognize remains unknown. Sequences were derived from CD8+ T cells from cultured PBMCs, sampled from culture after CMV antigen stimulation. The receptor source for this set is a human donor in good health (CMV status not recorded). Some clones in this sample may be carry-over from other donors' samples.

J is TRBJ1-1 and V is TRBV6-1; 7 nucleotides match TRBD1. Trimming removed 6 bases from V and 3 bases from J; junction bases left unmatched: 10. This CDR3 is built from 15 residues. Germline V gene lookup returns CDR1 MNHNS and CDR2 SASEGT. The CDR3: CASSGELQGDTEAFF. The DNA for the CDR3 is TGTGCCAGCAGCGGAGAGTTGCAGGGGGACACTGAAGCTTTCTTT.

The chain carries TRBV11-2 and TRBJ2-5; D unresolved. The CDR3 has 14 residues. Deletions cut 4 bases from V and 5 bases from J, with 14 bases between. Germline V gives CDR1 SGHAT, CDR2 FQNNGV. CDR3 coding DNA: TGTGCCAGCAGCTCCAAGGGCCTTGGGGAGACCCAGTACTTC. This codes for CASSSKGLGETQYF. Based on the CDR3 plus reference TRBV11-2 and TRBJ2-5, the full variable domain is EAGVAQSPRYKIIEKRQSVAFWCNPISGHATLYWYQQILGQGPKLLIQFQNNGVVDDSQLPKDRFSAERLKGVDSTLKIQPAKLEDSAVYLCASSSKGLGETQYFGPGTRLLVL.

J is TRBJ2-3 and V is TRBV7-8, with D uncertain. Germline V gene data show CDR1 as SGHVS and CDR2 as FQNEAQ. The CDR3 loop spans 14 amino acids. With 2 bases removed from V and 2 bases from J, the gap between germline ends came to 8 bases. The CDR3: CASSLFRSTDTQYF. The CDR3 coding sequence is TGTGCCAGCAGCTTATTCCGGTCCACAGATACGCAGTATTTT.

This clonotype has just a few counts. This chain joins TRBV4-1 and TRBJ2-1; TRBD2 aligns across 8 bases. CDR1 and CDR2 (germline): MGHRA, YSYEKL. The CDR3 contains 16 residues. Unmatched junction bases numbered 9, after V lost 1 base and J lost 7 bases. CDR3 amino acids: CASSQVPGGPGNEQFF. CDR3 sequence (DNA): TGCGCCAGCAGCCAAGTACCGGGGGGGCCGGGGAATGAGCAGTTCTTC.

This clonotype occurred a few times. This sequence joins TRBV4-1 and TRBJ2-1, with TRBD1 identical over 9 bases. V was pared by 8 bases and J by 14 bases, with 4 bases of the junction left unmatched. Per the germline V gene, CDR1 is MGHRA and CDR2 is YSYEKL. This CDR3 has 10 residues. The chain's CDR3 is CASGDRVKFF. The CDR3 nucleotides read TGCGCCAGCGGGGACAGGGTGAAGTTCTTC.

This clonotype came up a few times. J is TRBJ2-3 and V is TRBV7-9, with a possible D match to TRBD1 (5 bases). There are 14 residues in the CDR3. Trimming left V 3 bases short and J 2 bases short, with 9 bases between. The germline V gene has CDR1 SEHNR and CDR2 FQNEAQ (reference sequence). Here the CDR3 reads CASSLTVTTDTQYF. The CDR3 DNA is TGTGCCAGCAGCTTGACAGTAACCACAGATACGCAGTATTTT.

This chain connects TRBV7-2 to TRBJ2-7; maybe TRBD2 (6 bases). This CDR3 spans 14 amino acids. V gave up 4 bases and J gave up 4 bases, with 14 bases separating them. Germline V gene sequence: CDR1 SGHTA, CDR2 FQGNSA. In DNA form, the CDR3 reads TGTGCCAGCAGCTGGTCGGCTAGCGCTTACGAGCAGTACTTC. It translates to CASSWSASAYEQYF.

The V and J genes are TRBV7-2 and TRBJ2-6; D perhaps matches TRBD2 (5 bases). The germline V gene has CDR1 SGHTA and CDR2 FQGNSA. CDR3 length equals 19 residues. Trimming took 0 bases from V and 0 from J, leaving 15 bases between them. CDR3 nucleotide sequence: TGTGCCAGCAGCTTAGCGTTTTCGAACGGGGACTCTGGGGCCAACGTCCTGACTTTC. Its translation is CASSLAFSNGDSGANVLTF.

Only a few counts were recorded for this clonotype. V and J are TRBV27 and TRBJ1-2; D ambiguous. V lost 0 bases, J lost 6 bases, and 8 bases lay in between. This CDR3 is 13 amino acids long. CDR1 is MNHEY, CDR2 SMNVEV, per germline (reference sequence). CDR3 sequence (DNA): TGTGCCAGCAGTTTATCGGGGTCTCATGGCTACACCTTC. Translating gives CASSLSGSHGYTF.